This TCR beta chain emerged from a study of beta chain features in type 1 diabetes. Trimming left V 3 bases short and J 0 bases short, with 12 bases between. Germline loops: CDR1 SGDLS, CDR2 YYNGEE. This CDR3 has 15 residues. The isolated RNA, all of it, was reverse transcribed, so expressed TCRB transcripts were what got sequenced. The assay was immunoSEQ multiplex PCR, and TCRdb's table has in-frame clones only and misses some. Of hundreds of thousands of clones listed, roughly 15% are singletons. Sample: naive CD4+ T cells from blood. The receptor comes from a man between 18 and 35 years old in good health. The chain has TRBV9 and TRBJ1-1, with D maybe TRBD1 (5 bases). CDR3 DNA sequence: TGTGCCAGCAGCGAGGGACTGGATGTGAACACTGAAGCTTTCTTT. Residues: CASSEGLDVNTEAFF.